The next 5 T cell receptor beta chains were all read from a single sample in a study of T cell repertoires in cytomegalovirus infection. Antigens of these TCRs are unknown. TCRdb passed the reads through MiXCR, listing each CDR3 protein once. This sample carries 700,000 to 950,000 distinct CDR3 sequences, less than 35% of them seen once, and the ten largest clones take roughly an eighth. Sequenced material: cultured CD8+ T cells from PBMCs, taken from culture after CMV antigen stimulation. The receptors were sampled from a human donor in good health (CMV status not recorded). Some clones in this sample may be carry-over from other donors' samples.

A few counts support this clonotype. V is TRBV7-9 and J is TRBJ2-3; 7 bases line up with TRBD1. J was trimmed by 2 bases and V by 6 bases; bases with no gene match: 11. This CDR3 is built from 16 residues. Germline V gene data show CDR1 as SEHNR and CDR2 as FQNEAQ (reference sequence). CDR3: CASRQDRDRNTDTQYF. The CDR3 DNA reads TGTGCCAGCAGGCAAGACCGGGACAGAAACACAGATACGCAGTATTTT.

This clonotype has a handful of counts. V usage is TRBV7-2 and J usage is TRBJ2-1; the match to TRBD2 covers 13 bases. This CDR3 has 17 residues. V lost 5 bases, J lost 1 base, and 5 bases stayed unmatched. Germline V gene sequence: CDR1 SGHTA, CDR2 FQGNSA. The CDR3 region has the DNA TGTGCCAGCAGCAGCAGGGGACTAGCGGGGTCCTACAATGAGCAGTTCTTC. This codes for CASSSRGLAGSYNEQFF.

In this sample, this clonotype turned up many times. The chain carries TRBV7-8 and TRBJ2-3, with D uncertain. V was cut by 5 bases and J by 6 bases, with 9 bases left in between. CDR1 and CDR2 (germline): SGHVS, FQNEAQ. The CDR3 is 12 residues long. This CDR3 is CASSDMQDTQYF. For the CDR3, the DNA is TGTGCCAGCAGCGATATGCAGGATACGCAGTATTTT. The variable domain in full, with the rest retrieved from reference TRBV7-8 and TRBJ2-3, is GAGVSQSPRYKVAKRGQDVALRCDPISGHVSLFWYQQALGQGPEFLTYFQNEAQLDKSGLPSDRFFAERPEGSVSTLKIQRTQQEDSAVYLCASSDMQDTQYFGPGTRLTVL.

The rearrangement links TRBV15 to TRBJ2-1, with 8 bases that match TRBD2. V trimming: 4 bases; J trimming: 3 bases; junction bases outside the gene matches: 14. The CDR3 has 18 amino acids. CDR1 LNHNV and CDR2 YYDKDF come from the germline V gene (reference sequence). CDR3 in amino acids: CATSTTSDGTSVYNEQFF. Here the CDR3 DNA reads TGTGCCACCAGCACGACCTCTGACGGGACTAGTGTCTACAATGAGCAGTTCTTC.

This clonotype was seen a few times. This rearrangement joins TRBV10-3 to TRBJ1-2; possibly TRBD1 for D (5 bases). This CDR3 spans 14 amino acids. Between the trimmed V and J ends, which lost 0 bases and 5 bases, there was a span of 10 bases. Per the germline V gene, CDR1 is ENHRY and CDR2 is SYGVKD. The CDR3 nucleotides are TGTGCCATCAGTGAGTCGACAGCCAGATATGGCTACACCTTC. It specifies CAISESTARYGYTF.